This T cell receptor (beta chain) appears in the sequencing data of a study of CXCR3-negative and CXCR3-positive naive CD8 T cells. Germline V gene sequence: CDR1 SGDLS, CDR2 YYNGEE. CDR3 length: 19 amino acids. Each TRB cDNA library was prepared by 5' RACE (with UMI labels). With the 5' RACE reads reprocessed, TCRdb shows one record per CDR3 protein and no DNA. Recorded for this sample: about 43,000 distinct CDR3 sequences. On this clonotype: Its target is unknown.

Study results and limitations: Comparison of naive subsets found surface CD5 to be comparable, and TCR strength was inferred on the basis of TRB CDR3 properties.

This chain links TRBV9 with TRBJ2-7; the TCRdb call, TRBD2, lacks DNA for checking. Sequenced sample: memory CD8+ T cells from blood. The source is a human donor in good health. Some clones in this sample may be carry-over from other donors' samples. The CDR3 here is CASSAEGRGGDLATREQYF. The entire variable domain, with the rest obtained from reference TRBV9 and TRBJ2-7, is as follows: DSGVTQTPKHLITATGQRVTLRCSPRSGDLSVYWYQQSLDQGLQFLIQYYNGEERAKGNILERFSAQQFPDLHSELNLSSLELGDSALYFCASSAEGRGGDLATREQYFGPGTRLTVT.